This note documents a single TCR beta chain sequence. These data are taken from a study of blood T cell repertoires in COVID-19. On the study more broadly: The United States, Italy and Spain supplied acute and convalescent COVID-19 samples.

The CDR3 runs to 14 residues. Germline CDR1 LNHDA, CDR2 SQIVND (reference sequence). Trimming removed 5 bases from V and 6 bases from J; junction bases left unmatched: 10. Generated by immunoSEQ multiplex PCR, the TCRdb table keeps only in-frame clones and is missing some. The sample includes around 250,000 clones, approximately 90% of them seen just once. Two negative PCRs, clearance, or symptom resolution characterized the recovered Cohort 3 donors. The material sequenced was PBMCs or T cells enriched from blood (not recorded which). This TCR was recovered from a man in his late teens or twenties who had recovered from COVID-19. This sequence joins TRBV19 and TRBJ2-7; 7 bases align to TRBD1. For the CDR3, the DNA is TGTGCCAGTAGTCCGACAGGGACCTCGGGCGAGCAGTACTTC. It specifies CASSPTGTSGEQYF.